These 8 T cell receptor beta chains were sequenced from one sample in a study of blood T cell repertoires in COVID-19. The method was immunoSEQ multiplex PCR; TCRdb's version includes in-frame clones alone and lacks a portion of them. The sample consists of 200,000 to 250,000 clones, 80% to 90% of them appearing once. Source material: peripheral blood. The receptor set was obtained from a man aged 45-65 years with acute or convalescent COVID-19.

The chain is built from TRBV19 and TRBJ2-2, with 10 bases fitting TRBD1. J was trimmed by 5 bases and V by 3 bases; bases with no gene match: 9. Germline values: CDR1 LNHDA, CDR2 SQIVND (reference sequence). The CDR3 contains 17 residues. The CDR3 nucleotides read TGTGCCAGTAGTATGGCTTGGGGACAGGGGTATACCGGGGAGCTGTTTTTT. Translation: CASSMAWGQGYTGELFF.

V is TRBV5-1 and J is TRBJ2-5, with a possible D match to TRBD1 (6 bases). The CDR3 covers 16 residues. Deletions cut 0 bases from V and 4 bases from J, with 16 bases between. Germline V gene data show CDR1 as SGHRS and CDR2 as YFSETQ. This chain's CDR3 is CASSLASGTQGETQYF. CDR3 sequence (DNA): TGCGCCAGCAGCTTGGCCTCGGGGACACAAGGAGAGACCCAGTACTTC. The full variable domain, in which reference TRBV5-1 and TRBJ2-5 provide the parts outside the CDR3, is KAGVTQTPRYLIKTRGQQVTLSCSPISGHRSVSWYQQTPGQGLQFLFEYFSETQRNKGNFPGRFSGRQFSNSRSEMNVSTLELGDSALYLCASSLASGTQGETQYFGPGTRLLVL.

V and J are TRBV2 and TRBJ2-1; D perhaps matches TRBD2 (5 bases). Trimming stripped 10 bases from V and 1 base from J, with 17 bases between. Germline lookup yields CDR1 SNHLY and CDR2 FYNNEI. The CDR3 is 15 residues long. CDR3 coding DNA: TGTGCCACCCGGGGAGTTTTGAGTTCCTACAATGAGCAGTTCTTC. Its protein product is CATRGVLSSYNEQFF.

The sample holds a few counts of this clone. The J gene is TRBJ1-2, the V gene TRBV27; 7 bases map to TRBD1. The CDR3 contains 15 residues. V shed 6 bases, J shed 4 bases, and the junction held 11 bases outside the gene matches. Per germline, CDR1 MNHEY and CDR2 SMNVEV (reference sequence). The CDR3 nucleotides are TGTGCCAGCAGCCCGTTGGGGACAGAGGTCTATGGCTACACCTTC. Translating gives CASSPLGTEVYGYTF.

The rearrangement links TRBV7-8 to TRBJ1-6; D unclear. CDR1 SGHVS and CDR2 FQNEAQ come from the germline V gene. This CDR3 has 13 amino acids. V gave up 0 bases and J gave up 10 bases, with 7 bases separating them. CDR3 coding DNA: TGTGCCAGCAGCTTAGCGCGGTTCTCACCCCTCCACTTT. It specifies CASSLARFSPLHF. The full variable domain, its missing parts supplied by reference TRBV7-8 and TRBJ1-6, is GAGVSQSPRYKVAKRGQDVALRCDPISGHVSLFWYQQALGQGPEFLTYFQNEAQLDKSGLPSDRFFAERPEGSVSTLKIQRTQQEDSAVYLCASSLARFSPLHFGNGTRLTVT.

This sequence joins TRBV5-8 and TRBJ1-1; possible D gene TRBD1, 5 bases. The CDR3 is made up of 14 amino acids. CDR1 and CDR2 (germline): SGHTS, YDEGEE. V was trimmed by 1 base and J by 6 bases, leaving 13 bases between them. Here the CDR3 reads CASSLRVWGAEAFF. The CDR3 DNA is TGTGCCAGCAGCTTGAGAGTTTGGGGCGCTGAAGCTTTCTTT.

This clone was found a few times. The chain has TRBV27 and TRBJ1-2, with TRBD1 matching 8 bases. CDR3 size: 15 residues. Trimming took 5 bases from V and 3 from J; bases not matched to a gene: 8. The germline gives CDR1 MNHEY, CDR2 SMNVEV (reference sequence). The CDR3 nucleotides read TGTGCCAGCAGTAAAGGACAGGGTACCTACTATGGCTACACCTTC. Translating gives CASSKGQGTYYGYTF.

This chain connects TRBV18 to TRBJ2-1, with TRBD1 matching over 9 bases. Germline V lookup: CDR1 KGHSH, CDR2 LQKENI. The CDR3 contains 14 residues. V lost 6 bases to trimming and J lost 5 bases; unmatched junction nucleotides: 5. The CDR3 sequence is CASSPGQGNNEQFF. CDR3 DNA: TGTGCCAGCTCTCCGGGACAGGGAAACAATGAGCAGTTCTTC.